This T cell receptor (beta chain) was retrieved from a study of vaccination and CD4 T cells after COVID-19. Treatment denoted: roughly 10-day PBMC culture with coronavirus spike peptide pools or control peptides (ViraFEST assay). Germline V gene data show CDR1 as SGHTA and CDR2 as FQGNSA. Losses at the gene ends were 6 bases for V and 5 bases for J; bases not matched to a gene: 7. This CDR3 has 14 amino acids. Details on this clonotype: Its antigen is unknown.

The Oncomine TCR Beta short-read assay was what sequenced the DNA obtained from cultured CD4+ T cells. A single record per CDR3 protein comes from TCRdb applying MiXCR to the PCR reads. Among approximately 12,000 distinct CDR3 sequences listed, 55% to 65% were seen once. The chain links TRBV7-2 to TRBJ2-5, with TRBD2 matching over 9 bases. The sequence was obtained from a human donor who had recovered from COVID-19. Sequencing was done on a sample of CD4+ T cells from blood, cultured in vitro. Here the CDR3 reads CASRGRTSGETQYF. DNA of the CDR3: TGTGCCAGCAGGGGCAGAACTAGCGGGGAGACCCAGTACTTC.